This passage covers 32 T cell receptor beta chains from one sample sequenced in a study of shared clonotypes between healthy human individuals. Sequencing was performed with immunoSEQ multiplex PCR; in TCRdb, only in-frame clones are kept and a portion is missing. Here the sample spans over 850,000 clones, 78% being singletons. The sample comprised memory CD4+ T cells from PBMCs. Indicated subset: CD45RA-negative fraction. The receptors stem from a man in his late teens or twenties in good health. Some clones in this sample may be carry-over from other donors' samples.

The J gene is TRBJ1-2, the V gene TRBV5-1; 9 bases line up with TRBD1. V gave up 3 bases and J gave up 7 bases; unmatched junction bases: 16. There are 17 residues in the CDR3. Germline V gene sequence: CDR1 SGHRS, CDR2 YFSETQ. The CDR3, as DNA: TGCGCCAGCAGCTCATTACCGGGACAGGGTGTTCGGAGTGGCTACACCTTC. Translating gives CASSSLPGQGVRSGYTF.

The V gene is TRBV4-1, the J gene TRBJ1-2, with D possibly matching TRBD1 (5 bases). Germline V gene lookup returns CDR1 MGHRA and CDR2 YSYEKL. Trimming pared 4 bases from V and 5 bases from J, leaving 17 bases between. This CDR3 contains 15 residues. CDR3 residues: CASSPGTGAQYGYTF. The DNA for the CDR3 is TGCGCCAGCAGCCCCGGGACCGGAGCCCAATATGGCTACACCTTC.

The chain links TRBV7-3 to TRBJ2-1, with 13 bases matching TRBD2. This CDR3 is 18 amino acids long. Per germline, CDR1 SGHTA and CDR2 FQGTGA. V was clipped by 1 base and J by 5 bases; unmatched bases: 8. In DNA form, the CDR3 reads TGTGCCAGCAGCTTAATTCCAAGCGGGACTAGCGGGAACAATGAGCAGTTCTTC. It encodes CASSLIPSGTSGNNEQFF.

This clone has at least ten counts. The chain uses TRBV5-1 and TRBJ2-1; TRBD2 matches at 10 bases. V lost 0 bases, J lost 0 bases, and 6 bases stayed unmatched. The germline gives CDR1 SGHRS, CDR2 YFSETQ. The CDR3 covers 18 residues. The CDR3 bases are TGCGCCAGCAGCTTGGCCGAGGCTAGCGGGAGCTCCTACAATGAGCAGTTCTTC. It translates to CASSLAEASGSSYNEQFF.

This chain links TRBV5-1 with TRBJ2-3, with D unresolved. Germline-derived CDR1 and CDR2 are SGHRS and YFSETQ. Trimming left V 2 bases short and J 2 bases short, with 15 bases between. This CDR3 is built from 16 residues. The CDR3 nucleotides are TGCGCCAGCAGCTTTATTGGCTCCGCTCACACAGATACGCAGTATTTT. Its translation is CASSFIGSAHTDTQYF.

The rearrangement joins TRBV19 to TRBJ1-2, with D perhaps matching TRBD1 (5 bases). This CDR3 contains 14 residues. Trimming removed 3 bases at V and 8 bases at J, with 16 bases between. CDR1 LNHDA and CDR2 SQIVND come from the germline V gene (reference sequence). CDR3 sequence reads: CASSIVRGLKGYTF. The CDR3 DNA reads TGTGCCAGTAGTATCGTGAGGGGACTGAAGGGCTACACCTTC.

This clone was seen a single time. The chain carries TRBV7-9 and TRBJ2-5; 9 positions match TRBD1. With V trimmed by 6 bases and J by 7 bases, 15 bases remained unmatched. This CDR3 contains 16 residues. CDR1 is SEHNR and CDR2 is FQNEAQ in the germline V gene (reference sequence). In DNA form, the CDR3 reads TGTGCCAGCAGTTACAGGGGGCAGGTGGGCCTGGCGACCCAGTACTTC. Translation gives CASSYRGQVGLATQYF.

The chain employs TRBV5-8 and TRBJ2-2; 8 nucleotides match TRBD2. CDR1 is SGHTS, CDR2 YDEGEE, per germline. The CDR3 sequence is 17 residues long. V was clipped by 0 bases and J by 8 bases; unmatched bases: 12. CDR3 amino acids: CASSLVTSGLNRGELFF. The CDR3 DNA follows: TGTGCCAGCAGCTTGGTTACTAGCGGCCTTAACAGGGGGGAGCTGTTTTTT.

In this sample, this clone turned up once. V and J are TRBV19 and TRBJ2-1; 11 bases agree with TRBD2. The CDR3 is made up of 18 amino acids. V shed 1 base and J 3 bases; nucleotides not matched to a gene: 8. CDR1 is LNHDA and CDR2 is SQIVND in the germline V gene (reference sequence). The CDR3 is CASSIGLAGPPNYNEQFF. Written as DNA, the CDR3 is TGTGCCAGTAGTATAGGACTAGCGGGACCCCCAAACTACAATGAGCAGTTCTTC.

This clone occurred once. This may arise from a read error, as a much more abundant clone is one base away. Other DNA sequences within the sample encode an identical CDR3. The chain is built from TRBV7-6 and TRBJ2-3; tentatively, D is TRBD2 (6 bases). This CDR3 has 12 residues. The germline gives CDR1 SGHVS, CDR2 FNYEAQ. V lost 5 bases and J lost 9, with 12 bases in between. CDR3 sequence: CASSLTSGTQYF. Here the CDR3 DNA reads TGTGCCAGCAGCCTGACTAGTGGGACGCAGTATTTT.

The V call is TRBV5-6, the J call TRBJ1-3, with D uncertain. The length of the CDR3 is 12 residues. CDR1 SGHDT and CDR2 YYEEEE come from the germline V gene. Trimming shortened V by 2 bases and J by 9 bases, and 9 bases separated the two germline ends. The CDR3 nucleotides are TGTGCCAGCAGCTTAGTCGGGAGCACCATATATTTT. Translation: CASSLVGSTIYF.

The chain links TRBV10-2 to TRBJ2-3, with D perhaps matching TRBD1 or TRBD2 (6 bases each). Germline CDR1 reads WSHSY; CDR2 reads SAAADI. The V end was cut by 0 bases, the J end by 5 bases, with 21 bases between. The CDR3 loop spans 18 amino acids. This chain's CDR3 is CASSESTAGRGIRDTQYF. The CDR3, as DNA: TGCGCCAGCAGTGAGTCCACAGCGGGCAGGGGTATCAGAGATACGCAGTATTTT.

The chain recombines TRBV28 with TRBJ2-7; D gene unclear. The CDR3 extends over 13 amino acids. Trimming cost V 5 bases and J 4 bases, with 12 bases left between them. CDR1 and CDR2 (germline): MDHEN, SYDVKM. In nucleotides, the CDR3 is TGTGCCAGCAGTCGGGCCGTTCCTTACGAGCAGTACTTC. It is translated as CASSRAVPYEQYF.

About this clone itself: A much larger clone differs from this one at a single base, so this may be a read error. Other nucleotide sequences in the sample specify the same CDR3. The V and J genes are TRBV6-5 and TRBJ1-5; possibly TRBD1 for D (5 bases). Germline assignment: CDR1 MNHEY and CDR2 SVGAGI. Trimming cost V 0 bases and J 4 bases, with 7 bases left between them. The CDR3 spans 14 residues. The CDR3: CASSYSRGNQPQHF. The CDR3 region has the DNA TGTGCCAGCAGTTACTCCCGGGGGAATCAGCCCCAGCATTTT.

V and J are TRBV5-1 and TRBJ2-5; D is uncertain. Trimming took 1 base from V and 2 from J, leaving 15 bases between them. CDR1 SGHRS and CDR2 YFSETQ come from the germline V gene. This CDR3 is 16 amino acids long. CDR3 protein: CASSLLLGSMQETQYF. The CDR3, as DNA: TGCGCCAGCAGCTTGTTACTGGGATCAATGCAAGAGACCCAGTACTTC.

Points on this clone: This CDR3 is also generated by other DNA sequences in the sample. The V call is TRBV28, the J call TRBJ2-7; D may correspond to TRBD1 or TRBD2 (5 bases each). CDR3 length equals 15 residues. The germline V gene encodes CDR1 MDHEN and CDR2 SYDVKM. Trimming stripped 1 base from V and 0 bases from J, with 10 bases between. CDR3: CASSLSGTASYEQYF. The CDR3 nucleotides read TGTGCCAGCAGTTTATCCGGGACGGCCTCCTACGAGCAGTACTTC.

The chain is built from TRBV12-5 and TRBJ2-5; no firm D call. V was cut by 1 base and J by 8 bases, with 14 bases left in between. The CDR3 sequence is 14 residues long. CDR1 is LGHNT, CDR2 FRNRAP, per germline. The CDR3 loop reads CASGLAIGTDTQYF. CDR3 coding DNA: TGTGCTAGTGGTTTGGCTATCGGTACTGATACCCAGTACTTC.

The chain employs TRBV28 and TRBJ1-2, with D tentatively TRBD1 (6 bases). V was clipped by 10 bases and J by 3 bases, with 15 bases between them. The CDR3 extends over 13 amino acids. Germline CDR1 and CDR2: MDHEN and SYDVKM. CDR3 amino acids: CAIYQQGYYGYTF. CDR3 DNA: TGTGCCATCTACCAACAGGGCTACTATGGCTACACCTTC.

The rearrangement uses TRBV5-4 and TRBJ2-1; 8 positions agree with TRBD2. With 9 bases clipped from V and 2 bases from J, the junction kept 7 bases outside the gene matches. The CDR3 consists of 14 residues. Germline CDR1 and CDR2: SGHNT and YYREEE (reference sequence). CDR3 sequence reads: CATNSGGAYNEQFF. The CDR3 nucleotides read TGTGCCACCAATTCCGGGGGGGCCTACAATGAGCAGTTCTTC.

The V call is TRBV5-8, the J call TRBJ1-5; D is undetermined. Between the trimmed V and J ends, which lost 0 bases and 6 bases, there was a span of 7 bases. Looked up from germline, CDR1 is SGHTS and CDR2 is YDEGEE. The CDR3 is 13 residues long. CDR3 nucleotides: TGTGCCAGCAGCTTGGAGGGATTTCAGCCCCAGCATTTT. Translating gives CASSLEGFQPQHF.

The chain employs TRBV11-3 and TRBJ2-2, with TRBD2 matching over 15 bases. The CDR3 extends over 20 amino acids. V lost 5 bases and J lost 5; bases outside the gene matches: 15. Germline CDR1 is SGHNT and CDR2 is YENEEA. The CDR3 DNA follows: TGTGCCAGCAGCACCACCCATGGACTAGCGGGAGGGCCACGGACCGGGGAGCTGTTTTTT. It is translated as CASSTTHGLAGGPRTGELFF. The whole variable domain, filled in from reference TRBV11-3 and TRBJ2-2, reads EAGVVQSPRYKIIEKKQPVAFWCNPISGHNTLYWYLQNLGQGPELLIRYENEEAVDDSQLPKDRFSAERLKGVDSTLKIQPAELGDSAVYLCASSTTHGLAGGPRTGELFFGEGSRLTVL.

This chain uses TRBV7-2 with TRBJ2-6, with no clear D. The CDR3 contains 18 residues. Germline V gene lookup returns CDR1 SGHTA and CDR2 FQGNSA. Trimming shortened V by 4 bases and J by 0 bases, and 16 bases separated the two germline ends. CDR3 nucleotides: TGTGCCAGCAGCTCCGTCCGGGTCCGAACCTCTGGGGCCAACGTCCTGACTTTC. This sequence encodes CASSSVRVRTSGANVLTF. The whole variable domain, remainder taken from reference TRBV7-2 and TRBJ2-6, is GAGVSQSPSNKVTEKGKDVELRCDPISGHTALYWYRQSLGQGLEFLIYFQGNSAPDKSGLPSDRFSAERTGGSVSTLTIQRTQQEDSAVYLCASSSVRVRTSGANVLTFGAGSRLTVL.

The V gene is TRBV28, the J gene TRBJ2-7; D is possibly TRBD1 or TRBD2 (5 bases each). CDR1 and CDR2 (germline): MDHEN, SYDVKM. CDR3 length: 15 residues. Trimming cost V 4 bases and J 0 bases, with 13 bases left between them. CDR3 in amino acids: CASSSGTISSYEQYF. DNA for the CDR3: TGTGCCAGCAGTTCCGGGACCATTAGCTCCTACGAGCAGTACTTC. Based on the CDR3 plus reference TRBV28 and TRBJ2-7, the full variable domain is DVKVTQSSRYLVKRTGEKVFLECVQDMDHENMFWYRQDPGLGLRLIYFSYDVKMKEKGDIPEGYSVSREKKERFSLILESASTNQTSMYLCASSSGTISSYEQYFGPGTRLTVT.

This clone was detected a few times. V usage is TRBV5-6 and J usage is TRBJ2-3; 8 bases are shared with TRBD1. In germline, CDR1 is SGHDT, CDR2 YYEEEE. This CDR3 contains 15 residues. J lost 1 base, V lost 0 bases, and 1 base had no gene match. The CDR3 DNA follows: TGTGCCAGCAGCTTGGTGGACAGGGGCACAGATACGCAGTATTTT. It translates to CASSLVDRGTDTQYF.

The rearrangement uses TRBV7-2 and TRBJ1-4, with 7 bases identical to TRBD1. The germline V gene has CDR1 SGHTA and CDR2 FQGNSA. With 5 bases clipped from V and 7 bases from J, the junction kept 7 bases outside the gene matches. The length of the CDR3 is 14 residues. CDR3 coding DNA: TGTGCCAGCAGCAAAAGGGACAGCCTTGAAAAACTGTTTTTT. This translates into CASSKRDSLEKLFF.

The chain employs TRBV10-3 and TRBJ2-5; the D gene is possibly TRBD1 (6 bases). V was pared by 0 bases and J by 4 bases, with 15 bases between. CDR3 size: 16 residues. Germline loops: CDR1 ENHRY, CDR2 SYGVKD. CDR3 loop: CAISESGNRATETQYF. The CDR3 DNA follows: TGTGCCATCAGTGAGTCAGGGAACAGGGCTACAGAGACCCAGTACTTC.

The CDR3, as DNA: TGTGCCAGCAGGGACAGGGTGGCCTCCTACGAGCAGTACTTC. This encodes CASRDRVASYEQYF. This chain connects TRBV28 to TRBJ2-7, with 8 bases that match TRBD1. Looked up from germline, CDR1 is MDHEN and CDR2 is SYDVKM. The CDR3 totals 14 residues. J was trimmed by 0 bases and V by 6 bases; bases with no gene match: 4. The whole variable domain, filled in from reference TRBV28 and TRBJ2-7, reads DVKVTQSSRYLVKRTGEKVFLECVQDMDHENMFWYRQDPGLGLRLIYFSYDVKMKEKGDIPEGYSVSREKKERFSLILESASTNQTSMYLCASRDRVASYEQYFGPGTRLTVT.

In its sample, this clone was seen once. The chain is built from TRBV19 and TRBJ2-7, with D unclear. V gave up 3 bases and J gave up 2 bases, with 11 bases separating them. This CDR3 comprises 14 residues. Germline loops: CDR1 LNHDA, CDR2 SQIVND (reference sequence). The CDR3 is CASSMVPGPYEQYF. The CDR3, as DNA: TGTGCCAGTAGTATGGTCCCTGGACCCTACGAGCAGTACTTC.

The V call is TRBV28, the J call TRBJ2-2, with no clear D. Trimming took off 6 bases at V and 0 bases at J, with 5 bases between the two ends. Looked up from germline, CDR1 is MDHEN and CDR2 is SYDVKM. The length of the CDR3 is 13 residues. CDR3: CASRTANTGELFF. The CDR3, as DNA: TGTGCCAGCAGAACAGCGAACACCGGGGAGCTGTTTTTT.

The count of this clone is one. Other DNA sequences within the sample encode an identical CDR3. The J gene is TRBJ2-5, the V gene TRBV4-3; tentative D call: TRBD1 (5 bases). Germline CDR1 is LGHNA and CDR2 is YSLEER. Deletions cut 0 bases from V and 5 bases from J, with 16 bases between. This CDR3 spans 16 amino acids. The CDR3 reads CASSQEAGTGGETQYF. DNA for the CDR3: TGCGCCAGCAGCCAAGAAGCCGGAACAGGCGGTGAGACCCAGTACTTC.

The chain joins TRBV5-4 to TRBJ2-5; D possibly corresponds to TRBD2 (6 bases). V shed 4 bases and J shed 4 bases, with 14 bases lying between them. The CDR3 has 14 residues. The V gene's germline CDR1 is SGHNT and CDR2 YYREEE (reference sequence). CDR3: CASSLPEGGETQYF. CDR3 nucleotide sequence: TGTGCCAGCAGCCTCCCGGAGGGTGGAGAGACCCAGTACTTC.

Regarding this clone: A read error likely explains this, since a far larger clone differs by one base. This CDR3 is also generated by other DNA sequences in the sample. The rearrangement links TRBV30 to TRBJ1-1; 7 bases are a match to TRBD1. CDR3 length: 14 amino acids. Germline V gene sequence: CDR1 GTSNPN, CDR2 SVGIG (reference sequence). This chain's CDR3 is CAWDRQGINTEAFF. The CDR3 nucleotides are TGTGCCTGGGACAGACAGGGAATTAACACTGAAGCCTTCTTT.